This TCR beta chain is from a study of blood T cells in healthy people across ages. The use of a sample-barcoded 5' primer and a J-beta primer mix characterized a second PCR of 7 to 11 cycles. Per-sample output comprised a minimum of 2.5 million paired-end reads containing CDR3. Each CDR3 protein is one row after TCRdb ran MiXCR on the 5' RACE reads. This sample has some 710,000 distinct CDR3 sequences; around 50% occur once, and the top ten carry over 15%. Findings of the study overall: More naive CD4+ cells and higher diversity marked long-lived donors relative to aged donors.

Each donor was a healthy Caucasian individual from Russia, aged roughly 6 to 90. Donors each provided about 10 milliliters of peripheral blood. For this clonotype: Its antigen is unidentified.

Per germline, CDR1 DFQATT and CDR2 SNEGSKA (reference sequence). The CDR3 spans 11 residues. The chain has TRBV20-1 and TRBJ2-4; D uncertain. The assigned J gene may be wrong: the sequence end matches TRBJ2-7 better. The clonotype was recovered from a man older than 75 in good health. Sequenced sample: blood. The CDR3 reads CSAPWGYEQYF. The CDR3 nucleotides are TGCAGTGCCCCTTGGGGATACGAGCAGTACTTC.